A single sample is the source of the 20 T cell receptor beta chains below, sequenced in a study of response to subunit inactivated influenza vaccine. From the RT-PCR reads, TCRdb called clonotypes with MiXCR, one entry per CDR3 protein. The sample carries fewer than 400,000 distinct CDR3 sequences, 21% recorded once. The sample was PBMCs from blood, taken less than 22 months after vaccination. These receptors originate from a man between 50 and 70 years old who received an inactivated influenza vaccine.

At least ten counts were recorded for this clonotype. V usage is TRBV6-5 and J usage is TRBJ1-3; TRBD1 matches at 8 bases. CDR3 length equals 17 residues. CDR1 and CDR2 from the germline V gene are MNHEY and SVGAGI. V trimming: 0 bases; J trimming: 4 bases; junction bases outside the gene matches: 8. The CDR3 nucleotides are TGTGCCAGCAGTTACTCTCCGGTGACAGGGGTCGGAAACACCATATATTTT. The encoded protein is CASSYSPVTGVGNTIYF.

The chain recombines TRBV5-1 with TRBJ2-3; D perhaps matches TRBD1 (6 bases). V was shortened by 4 bases and J by 1 base, with 10 bases between the two germline ends. The CDR3 loop spans 14 amino acids. Germline CDR1 is SGHRS and CDR2 is YFSETQ. The CDR3 here is CASSETGRTDTQYF. In nucleotides, the CDR3 is TGCGCCAGCAGCGAGACAGGTCGCACAGATACGCAGTATTTT.

This clonotype was recorded a few times. The chain is built from TRBV4-3 and TRBJ1-1; D gene unclear. Between the trimmed V and J ends, which lost 0 bases and 1 base, there was a span of 6 bases. Germline lookup yields CDR1 LGHNA and CDR2 YSLEER. The CDR3 runs 14 residues. CDR3 residues: CASSQEEENTEAFF. CDR3 DNA sequence: TGCGCCAGCAGCCAAGAGGAGGAGAACACTGAAGCTTTCTTT.

The gene calls are TRBV20-1 and TRBJ2-2; 9 nucleotides line up with TRBD2. In germline, CDR1 is DFQATT, CDR2 SNEGSKA (reference sequence). The CDR3 consists of 15 residues. V lost 3 bases, J lost 3 bases, and 5 bases stayed unmatched. The CDR3 DNA reads as TGCAGTGCTAGTTTGCGGGGGGGAGACACCGGGGAGCTGTTTTTT. Protein product: CSASLRGGDTGELFF.

This chain links TRBV6-2 or TRBV6-3 with TRBJ2-1, with D tentatively TRBD1 or TRBD2 (5 bases each). Trimming stripped 5 bases from V and 7 bases from J, with 15 bases between. There are 14 residues in the CDR3. The V gene's germline CDR1 is MNHEY and CDR2 SVGEGT. Here the CDR3 DNA reads TGTGCCAGCAGTATAACCCGGGACGGTAATGAGCAGTTCTTC. It specifies CASSITRDGNEQFF.

In this sample, this clonotype turned up a few times. This chain joins TRBV20-1 and TRBJ2-2; 8 bases line up with TRBD2. Germline assignment: CDR1 DFQATT and CDR2 SNEGSKA (reference sequence). The V segment lost 0 bases and the J segment 7 bases; nucleotides outside the gene matches: 13. The CDR3 runs to 17 residues. The chain's CDR3 is CSAREVASAGGNGELFF. For the CDR3, the DNA is TGCAGTGCTAGAGAGGTGGCGTCGGCGGGAGGAAACGGGGAGCTGTTTTTT.

This clonotype occurred a few times. The rearrangement links TRBV12-3 or TRBV12-4 to TRBJ1-3; 8 bases are a match to TRBD1. The CDR3 extends over 16 amino acids. With V trimmed by 6 bases and J by 2 bases, 9 bases remained unmatched. This CDR3 reads CASRPGQGRPGNTIYF. CDR3 bases: TGTGCCAGCAGGCCCGGACAGGGTAGGCCTGGAAACACCATATATTTT.

The chain joins TRBV10-3 to TRBJ2-5, with 7 bases that match TRBD1. J gave up 3 bases and V 2 bases, and 9 bases lay outside the gene matches. CDR1 is ENHRY and CDR2 is SYGVKD in the germline V gene. This CDR3 spans 16 amino acids. CDR3 in DNA: TGTGCCATCAGTGAGCCGAAGGGGACAGCGAAAGAGACCCAGTACTTC. It is translated as CAISEPKGTAKETQYF.

The V call is TRBV7-9, the J call TRBJ2-5; 8 bases line up with TRBD2. Trimming removed 4 bases from V and 5 bases from J; junction bases left unmatched: 6. This CDR3 is built from 14 residues. The germline V gene has CDR1 SEHNR and CDR2 FQNEAQ (reference sequence). Written as DNA, the CDR3 is TGTGCCAGCAGCTCTAGCGGGTTCATGGAGACCCAGTACTTC. Translation gives CASSSSGFMETQYF.

This clonotype was seen repeatedly, ten times or more. V is TRBV29-1 and J is TRBJ1-2; TRBD1 might be the D (5 bases). This CDR3 contains 13 residues. V dropped 0 bases and J dropped 7 bases, with 12 bases sitting between them. The germline V gene encodes CDR1 SQVTM and CDR2 ANQGSEA. In DNA, the CDR3 is TGCAGCGTTGAAGAATTCAGGGAGGGTGGCTACACCTTC. This translates into CSVEEFREGGYTF.

J is TRBJ2-7 and V is TRBV5-1, with D perhaps matching TRBD2 (5 bases). Germline values: CDR1 SGHRS, CDR2 YFSETQ. The CDR3 is made up of 15 amino acids. V was clipped by 4 bases and J by 2 bases, with 16 bases between them. CDR3 nucleotides: TGCGCCAGCAGCCCCGAGGGCCAATTCGCCTACGAGCAGTACTTC. Its translation is CASSPEGQFAYEQYF.

The chain combines TRBV12-3 or TRBV12-4 with TRBJ2-2; D is ambiguous. The CDR3 loop spans 14 amino acids. Deletions cut 5 bases from V and 5 bases from J, with 12 bases between. In nucleotides, the CDR3 is TGTGCCAGCAGTGACAAACCCGGGACCGGGGAGCTGTTTTTT. Translation gives CASSDKPGTGELFF.

This clonotype was found a few times. CDR3 coding DNA: TGTGCCAGCAGTAGGCTCTCGGGCGGGACCAGAGCCAAAAACATTCAGTACTTC. Translation: CASSRLSGGTRAKNIQYF. The J gene is TRBJ2-4, the V gene TRBV6-1; a possible D gene is TRBD2 (6 bases). V shed 5 bases and J shed 0 bases, with 20 bases lying between them. This CDR3 spans 18 amino acids. The germline V gene has CDR1 MNHNS and CDR2 SASEGT.

About this clonotype itself: A junction boundary mismatches the germline segment, possibly from a read error. This chain connects TRBV6-5 to TRBJ1-1; no definite D call. Germline values: CDR1 MNHEY, CDR2 SVGAGI. The CDR3 totals 15 residues. The CDR3 sequence is CASSYSPGLNTEALF. CDR3 coding DNA: TGTGCCAGCAGTTATTCTCCCGGTTTGAACACTGAAGCTTTATTT.

CDR3 DNA: TGCGCCAGCAGCTTGGAGACAGGGCAGAACACTGAAGCTTTCTTT. This encodes CASSLETGQNTEAFF. The chain carries TRBV5-1 and TRBJ1-1; 7 nucleotides agree with TRBD1. Germline values: CDR1 SGHRS, CDR2 YFSETQ. This CDR3 is 15 amino acids long. Losses at the gene ends were 0 bases for V and 1 base for J; bases not matched to a gene: 3.

The chain employs TRBV4-1 and TRBJ2-1, with D uncertain. Germline loops: CDR1 MGHRA, CDR2 YSYEKL. This CDR3 has 15 amino acids. Trimming took off 2 bases at V and 6 bases at J, with 14 bases between the two ends. The CDR3 protein is CASSQPFLGINEQFF. CDR3 nucleotides: TGCGCCAGCAGCCAACCTTTTTTGGGGATCAATGAGCAGTTCTTC.

This clonotype was counted ten times or more. V is TRBV20-1 and J is TRBJ1-3, with D perhaps matching TRBD1 (6 bases). In germline, CDR1 is DFQATT, CDR2 SNEGSKA (reference sequence). Trimming took 6 bases from V and 0 from J, leaving 21 bases between them. The CDR3 is 17 residues long. CDR3 sequence: CSAEVLQGTSSGNTIYF. The CDR3 DNA follows: TGCAGTGCCGAAGTCCTCCAGGGGACAAGCTCTGGAAACACCATATATTTT.

For the CDR3, the DNA is TGTGCCACCAGTGATCCCGAAAGGGATACGCAGTATTTT. This codes for CATSDPERDTQYF. The V gene is TRBV24-1, the J gene TRBJ2-3; D is unresolved. V lost 3 bases, J lost 6 bases, and 9 bases lay in between. Germline V gene data show CDR1 as KGHDR and CDR2 as SFDVKD. The CDR3 is 13 residues long.

The chain has TRBV11-2 and TRBJ1-3; D is perhaps TRBD1 (5 bases). V was clipped by 4 bases and J by 1 base, with 20 bases between them. Germline V CDR1 and CDR2: SGHAT, FQNNGV. This CDR3 has 18 amino acids. The CDR3 bases are TGTGCCAGCAGCTCACGGCGGGGGGGGAGGTTTTCTGGAAACACCATATATTTT. Its protein product is CASSSRRGGRFSGNTIYF.

The sample holds a few counts of this clonotype. This rearrangement joins TRBV5-4 to TRBJ1-1, with D perhaps matching TRBD1 (5 bases). The germline V and J ends were trimmed by 3 bases and 4 bases, with 16 bases remaining between them. CDR1 is SGHNT, CDR2 YYREEE, per germline (reference sequence). The CDR3 runs to 15 residues. The CDR3 is CASSWGEGLGTEAFF. CDR3 sequence (DNA): TGTGCCAGCAGCTGGGGTGAGGGGCTGGGCACTGAAGCTTTCTTT.